A single T cell receptor beta chain is shown here with its context. This specimen comes from a study of cytomegalovirus exposure and HLA in healthy donors. The CDR3 length is 16 residues. The germline V and J ends were trimmed by 1 base and 0 bases, with 11 bases remaining between them. The germline gives CDR1 SGHTA, CDR2 FQGNSA. PCR primers comprised 60 Vbeta and 13 Jbeta primers. Repertoires were generated with immunoSEQ multiplex PCR, while TCRdb's copy carries only in-frame clones and drops some. In the table there are about 100,000 clones, approximately 74% of which are singletons. Sequences were obtained from PBMCs. J is TRBJ2-3 and V is TRBV7-2, with D possibly matching TRBD2 (6 bases). The sequence derives from a female donor in good health and CMV-seropositive. The CDR3 DNA is TGTGCCAGCAGCTTAGAATATAGCGGAAGCACAGATACGCAGTATTTT. This gives the protein CASSLEYSGSTDTQYF.